A single sample is the source of the 30 T cell receptor beta chains below, sequenced in a study of blood T cell repertoires in COVID-19. Only in-frame clones appear in the TCRdb table, and some are missing; sequencing was by immunoSEQ multiplex PCR. The table records tens of thousands of clones, 85% of them present only once. Sequenced sample: peripheral blood. All receptors come from a man at least 80 years old with acute or convalescent COVID-19.

V usage is TRBV9 and J usage is TRBJ1-2; tentatively, D is TRBD1 (6 bases). The V end was cut by 0 bases, the J end by 4 bases, with 10 bases between. The CDR3 runs 14 residues. Germline CDR1 is SGDLS and CDR2 is YYNGEE. The chain's CDR3 is CASSVGNRAYGYTF. CDR3 nucleotides: TGTGCCAGCAGCGTAGGAAACAGGGCCTATGGCTACACCTTC.

This clone appeared a few times. The rearrangement joins TRBV11-2 to TRBJ1-1; possibly TRBD1 for D (5 bases). V was shortened by 3 bases and J by 6 bases, with 14 bases between the two germline ends. The germline V gene has CDR1 SGHAT and CDR2 FQNNGV. The CDR3 totals 14 residues. Here the CDR3 reads CASSLTWGGAEAFF. Written as DNA, the CDR3 is TGTGCCAGCAGCTTGACGTGGGGGGGGGCTGAAGCTTTCTTT.

This chain connects TRBV6-5 to TRBJ2-7; TRBD1 matches at 7 bases. The CDR3 length is 13 residues. Per germline, CDR1 MNHEY and CDR2 SVGAGI. V lost 7 bases, J lost 1 base, and 4 bases stayed unmatched. The CDR3 coding sequence is TGTGCCAGCAAAACGGGACAGTCCTACGAGCAGTACTTC. It specifies CASKTGQSYEQYF.

The gene calls are TRBV27 and TRBJ1-5; 8 nucleotides agree with TRBD1. After removal of 6 bases from V and 4 bases from J, the junction contained 11 bases not matched to a gene. CDR1 is MNHEY, CDR2 SMNVEV, per germline (reference sequence). The CDR3 consists of 16 residues. Here the CDR3 reads CASRPLGQATNQPQHF. Here the CDR3 DNA reads TGTGCCAGCAGGCCCTTGGGACAGGCGACGAATCAGCCCCAGCATTTT.

The J gene is TRBJ2-1, the V gene TRBV30; 9 nucleotides agree with TRBD2. Germline values: CDR1 GTSNPN, CDR2 SVGIG (reference sequence). CDR3 length: 15 amino acids. After removal of 0 bases from V and 2 bases from J, the junction contained 2 bases not matched to a gene. DNA of the CDR3: TGTGCCTGGAGTGTGCTAGCGGGGACCTACAATGAGCAGTTCTTC. Its translation is CAWSVLAGTYNEQFF.

The J gene is TRBJ2-5, the V gene TRBV5-1, with a weak D call TRBD2 (5 bases). CDR1 is SGHRS, CDR2 YFSETQ, per germline. CDR3 length: 15 residues. Between the trimmed V and J ends, which lost 2 bases and 2 bases, there was a span of 13 bases. The DNA for the CDR3 is TGCGCCAGCAGCTTCCTCGGGAACCCGCAAGAGACCCAGTACTTC. Protein product: CASSFLGNPQETQYF.

V is TRBV5-1 and J is TRBJ2-1; 12 bases align to TRBD2. Germline CDR1 and CDR2: SGHRS and YFSETQ. CDR3 size: 18 residues. V lost 4 bases, J lost 9 bases, and 17 bases stayed unmatched. CDR3 DNA sequence: TGCGCCAGCAGCCCACATACGAGGGGGGCTAGCGGGAGGGGTGAGCAGTTCTTC. As protein: CASSPHTRGASGRGEQFF.

V and J are TRBV6-5 and TRBJ1-2; D gene ambiguous. The CDR3 runs to 11 residues. V lost 5 bases to trimming and J lost 5 bases, with 6 bases between them. Germline CDR1 MNHEY, CDR2 SVGAGI. The CDR3 DNA follows: TGTGCCAGCAGTCGGGATTATGGCTACACCTTC. The encoded protein is CASSRDYGYTF.

The chain joins TRBV7-8 to TRBJ2-5, with 7 bases fitting TRBD2. Looked up from germline, CDR1 is SGHVS and CDR2 is FQNEAQ. The CDR3 has 13 residues. V lost 4 bases to trimming and J lost 5 bases; unmatched junction nucleotides: 4. CDR3 residues: CASSSGGRETQYF. CDR3 nucleotides: TGTGCCAGCAGCTCGGGGGGTCGGGAGACCCAGTACTTC. The full variable domain, its missing parts supplied by reference TRBV7-8 and TRBJ2-5, is GAGVSQSPRYKVAKRGQDVALRCDPISGHVSLFWYQQALGQGPEFLTYFQNEAQLDKSGLPSDRFFAERPEGSVSTLKIQRTQQEDSAVYLCASSSGGRETQYFGPGTRLLVL.

The rearrangement links TRBV10-3 to TRBJ1-1, with 7 bases identical to TRBD1. J lost 0 bases, V lost 5 bases, and 21 bases had no gene match. CDR1 and CDR2 (germline): ENHRY, SYGVKD. The CDR3 covers 20 residues. CDR3 region: CAISRNLILGGETLNTEAFF. CDR3 in DNA: TGTGCCATCAGTAGAAATTTAATCCTAGGGGGCGAGACGCTGAACACTGAAGCTTTCTTT.

The chain carries TRBV10-3 and TRBJ2-7; 8 positions agree with TRBD1. Germline lookup yields CDR1 ENHRY and CDR2 SYGVKD. The CDR3 runs 13 residues. The V and J ends lost 6 bases and 2 bases, in that order; junction bases with no gene match: 3. In nucleotides, the CDR3 is TGTGCCATCAGGGGGACAGGCGCCTACGAGCAGTACTTC. Encoded protein: CAIRGTGAYEQYF.

V gene TRBV6-1 combines with J gene TRBJ1-4; unclear D gene. There are 16 residues in the CDR3. In germline, CDR1 is MNHNS, CDR2 SASEGT. V lost 2 bases and J 0 bases, leaving 10 bases between the germline ends. This CDR3 reads CASSEFSPATNEKLFF. The CDR3 coding sequence is TGTGCCAGCAGTGAATTTTCCCCCGCAACTAATGAAAAACTGTTTTTT.

This rearrangement joins TRBV25-1 to TRBJ2-5, with a possible D match to TRBD1 (6 bases). The CDR3 consists of 13 residues. Trimming cost V 6 bases and J 4 bases, with 12 bases left between them. Germline V gene data show CDR1 as MGHDK and CDR2 as SYGVNS. The CDR3 region is CASRETGRETQYF. The CDR3 region has the DNA TGTGCCAGCAGGGAGACAGGTCGAGAGACCCAGTACTTC.

This chain uses TRBV4-3 with TRBJ1-1, with a possible D match to TRBD1 (6 bases). The ends were cut back, 0 bases at V and 5 bases at J, with 13 bases in the middle. This CDR3 region has 15 residues. Germline values: CDR1 LGHNA, CDR2 YSLEER. The CDR3: CASSQDPTGLTEAFF. The CDR3 coding sequence is TGCGCCAGCAGCCAAGATCCCACAGGGTTGACTGAAGCTTTCTTT.

The V call is TRBV5-1, the J call TRBJ2-7; tentatively, D is TRBD1 (6 bases). Between the trimmed V and J ends, which lost 5 bases and 3 bases, there was a span of 9 bases. Germline lookup yields CDR1 SGHRS and CDR2 YFSETQ. CDR3 size: 12 residues. The CDR3 region is CASRMDSYEQYF. In DNA, the CDR3 is TGCGCCAGCAGAATGGACAGCTACGAGCAGTACTTC.

V is TRBV6-1 and J is TRBJ1-2; D remains unclear. The V end lost 3 bases, the J end lost 9 bases, and 14 bases lay between the germline ends. The CDR3 totals 13 residues. Germline CDR1 MNHNS, CDR2 SASEGT. This CDR3 reads CASSDLWQSRYTF. DNA for the CDR3: TGTGCCAGCAGTGACTTGTGGCAGTCACGCTACACCTTC.

On this clone itself: Other DNA sequences from this sample encode an identical CDR3 as well. The chain employs TRBV2 and TRBJ1-1; 7 nucleotides agree with TRBD1. This CDR3 spans 13 amino acids. V shed 7 bases, J shed 5 bases, and the junction held 7 bases outside the gene matches. Germline loops: CDR1 SNHLY, CDR2 FYNNEI. For the CDR3, the DNA is TGTGCCAGCACCTACAGGGGTCGGACTGAAGCTTTCTTT. Protein: CASTYRGRTEAFF.

CDR3 coding DNA: TGTGCCAGTAGATCAGGGGGCGCGGGGGGGACTTACAATGAGCAGTTCTTC. Its translation is CASRSGGAGGTYNEQFF. The genes are TRBV19 and TRBJ2-1; D may be TRBD2 (9 bases). The CDR3 has 17 amino acids. Germline-derived CDR1 and CDR2 are LNHDA and SQIVND (reference sequence). V was trimmed by 6 bases and J by 4 bases, leaving 22 bases between them. Combining the CDR3 with reference TRBV19 and TRBJ2-1 gives the whole variable domain DGGITQSPKYLFRKEGQNVTLSCEQNLNHDAMYWYRQDPGQGLRLIYYSQIVNDFQKGDIAEGYSVSREKKESFPLTVTSAQKNPTAFYLCASRSGGAGGTYNEQFFGPGTRLTVL.

In this sample, this clone turned up once. V and J are TRBV27 and TRBJ2-2; 7 nucleotides align to TRBD1. The germline CDR1 and CDR2 sequences are MNHEY and SMNVEV (reference sequence). The junction had 4 bases not matched to a gene; V was cut back by 5 bases and J by 7 bases. The CDR3 contains 13 residues. The CDR3 DNA sequence: TGTGCCAGCAGTCCCGGACAGGTCGGGGAGCTGTTTTTT. This translates into CASSPGQVGELFF.

The chain recombines TRBV10-1 with TRBJ1-3; 7 bases agree with TRBD1. The trim removed 4 bases at V and 3 bases at J, leaving 3 bases unmatched. This CDR3 is built from 14 residues. Germline V gives CDR1 WNHNN, CDR2 SYGVQD (reference sequence). This chain's CDR3 is CASSGTGRGNTIYF. The CDR3 DNA is TGCGCCAGCAGTGGGACAGGCCGTGGAAACACCATATATTTT.

Details on this clone: This sample includes further DNA sequences coding for the same CDR3. The chain uses TRBV5-1 and TRBJ1-1; 7 bases map to TRBD1. The CDR3 sequence is 14 residues long. CDR1 and CDR2 (germline): SGHRS, YFSETQ. Trimming at V came to 4 bases and at J to 1 base, leaving 4 bases not matched to a gene. In DNA, the CDR3 is TGCGCCAGCAGCGTTCAGGGGGGGAACACTGAAGCTTTCTTT. It translates to CASSVQGGNTEAFF.

The genes are TRBV3-1 (or the pseudogene TRBV3-2) and TRBJ2-1, with 9 bases fitting TRBD1. Germline CDR1 is LGHDT and CDR2 is YNNKEL (reference sequence). V lost 1 base and J lost 6; bases outside the gene matches: 16. This CDR3 comprises 19 residues. In DNA, the CDR3 is TGTGCCAGCAGCCAAGGATTCCTCTACAGGGGGCGCAGGGTCAATGAGCAGTTCTTC. Encoded protein: CASSQGFLYRGRRVNEQFF.

The genes are TRBV20-1 and TRBJ1-2; D remains ambiguous. Trimming cost V 5 bases and J 6 bases, with 4 bases left between them. Per germline, CDR1 DFQATT and CDR2 SNEGSKA (reference sequence). CDR3 length: 9 residues. The CDR3 sequence: CSASDGYTF. DNA for the CDR3: TGCAGTGCTTCAGATGGCTACACCTTC.

The V and J genes are TRBV9 and TRBJ1-1; a weak D match, TRBD1 (6 bases). This CDR3 region has 14 residues. With 0 bases removed from V and 5 bases from J, the gap between germline ends came to 11 bases. From germline, CDR1 is SGDLS and CDR2 YYNGEE. CDR3 sequence (DNA): TGTGCCAGCAGCGTAGCGGGGGGCCGGACTGAAGCTTTCTTT. It yields the protein CASSVAGGRTEAFF.

The chain employs TRBV6-5 and TRBJ1-3; the D is unclear. V lost 2 bases and J 4 bases, leaving 6 bases between the germline ends. Germline CDR1 MNHEY, CDR2 SVGAGI. This CDR3 has 13 residues. The CDR3 reads CASSYTPGNTIYF. The CDR3 DNA follows: TGTGCCAGCAGTTACACTCCAGGAAACACCATATATTTT.

The gene calls are TRBV7-2 and TRBJ2-3, with D possibly TRBD1 on 6 matching bases. In germline, CDR1 is SGHTA, CDR2 FQGNSA. This CDR3 is 14 amino acids long. V lost 4 bases, J lost 6 bases, and 14 bases lay in between. CDR3 in amino acids: CASSSDRPPDTQYF. CDR3 DNA: TGTGCCAGCAGCTCCGACAGGCCCCCTGATACGCAGTATTTT.

The chain uses TRBV6-5 and TRBJ1-1; 8 bases are a match to TRBD1. This CDR3 spans 15 amino acids. Trimming at V came to 6 bases and at J to 1 base, leaving 7 bases not matched to a gene. Germline V gene sequence: CDR1 MNHEY, CDR2 SVGAGI. CDR3 protein: CASRRTGTANTEAFF. CDR3 bases: TGTGCCAGCAGACGGACAGGGACGGCGAACACTGAAGCTTTCTTT.

The chain is built from TRBV2 and TRBJ2-3, with D maybe TRBD1 (5 bases). This CDR3 is 15 amino acids long. Trimming took off 4 bases at V and 2 bases at J, with 13 bases between the two ends. Per the germline V gene, CDR1 is SNHLY and CDR2 is FYNNEI. The CDR3 bases are TGTGCCAGCAGTGGTCAGGGAAGAGCCACAGATACGCAGTATTTT. This encodes CASSGQGRATDTQYF.

This clone was seen more than once but under ten times. The chain employs TRBV5-1 and TRBJ1-4, with 7 bases fitting TRBD1. The CDR3 is 13 residues long. V lost 7 bases, J lost 7 bases, and 7 bases stayed unmatched. Germline CDR1 reads SGHRS; CDR2 reads YFSETQ. DNA of the CDR3: TGCGCCAGCTCCCGACAGGGCGTTGAAAAACTGTTTTTT. Its protein is CASSRQGVEKLFF.

This chain links TRBV30 with TRBJ2-1; the match to TRBD2 covers 10 bases. Germline CDR1 GTSNPN, CDR2 SVGIG (reference sequence). The CDR3 consists of 12 residues. J lost 14 bases, V lost 0 bases, and 4 bases had no gene match. CDR3 sequence: CAWSVLAGLEFF. The DNA for the CDR3 is TGTGCCTGGAGTGTACTAGCGGGGCTGGAGTTCTTC. The variable domain in full, completed from reference TRBV30 and TRBJ2-1, reads SQTIHQWPATLVQPVGSPLSLECTVEGTSNPNLYWYRQAAGRGLQLLFYSVGIGQISSEVPQNLSASRPQDRQFILSSKKLLLSDSGFYLCAWSVLAGLEFFGPGTRLTVL.